One and the same sample provided the 3 T cell receptor beta chains below, sequenced in a study of identical twins. In TCRdb, the 5' RACE reads were re-called with MiXCR into one record per CDR3 protein. In the table there are approximately 190,000 distinct CDR3 sequences, more than 15% of which are singletons. These data also formed part of another study, on T cells expressing NK-cell markers.

The sample was CD8+ T cells sorted from blood. The receptors derive from a woman aged 18-29 years in good health.

The sample holds a few counts of this clonotype. The chain combines TRBV29-1 with TRBJ2-7; 8 positions agree with TRBD2. Per germline, CDR1 SQVTM and CDR2 ANQGSEA. The CDR3 runs to 14 residues. Germline trimming cut 6 bases from V and 3 bases from J; bases unmatched to any gene: 10. CDR3 coding DNA: TGCAGCGTCCTTAGCGGGACAATCCTCTACGAGCAGTACTTC. It encodes CSVLSGTILYEQYF.

The chain carries TRBV27 and TRBJ2-7, with D possibly matching TRBD1 (5 bases). The germline V gene encodes CDR1 MNHEY and CDR2 SMNVEV (reference sequence). The V and J ends lost 0 bases and 5 bases respectively, with 8 bases between them. This CDR3 region has 13 residues. Here the CDR3 reads CASSLSRAHEQYF. The DNA for the CDR3 is TGTGCCAGCAGTTTATCCAGGGCCCACGAGCAGTACTTC.

The chain is built from TRBV4-1 and TRBJ1-2; possibly TRBD1 for D (5 bases). This CDR3 is built from 14 residues. The ends were cut back, 3 bases at V and 4 bases at J, with 12 bases in the middle. CDR1 is MGHRA, CDR2 YSYEKL, per germline. The CDR3 loop reads CASSQDDGTYGYTF. DNA of the CDR3: TGCGCCAGCAGCCAGGACGACGGGACCTATGGCTACACCTTC.